The T cell receptor beta chain described here comes from a study of T-cell memory formation after mild COVID-19. Study conclusions and caveats: Whereas later expanders leaned CD4+, clones contracting day 15 to 85 showed a balanced CD4/CD8 makeup. Cross-reactive memory apparently joined, as some responding clones appeared in pre-infection memory.

TCRdb re-derived calls from the 5' RACE reads in MiXCR, one entry per CDR3 protein. The repertoire holds 200,000 or so distinct CDR3 sequences, with about a sixth as singletons. Trimming took off 11 bases at V and 7 bases at J, with 3 bases between the two ends. CDR1 and CDR2 from the germline V gene are SGHTA and FQGNSA. The CDR3 spans 8 residues. Worth noting for this clonotype: What it binds is unknown.

The chain carries TRBV7-2 and TRBJ1-5, with D uncertain. Sequenced input: PBMCs or a T cell subset sorted from them (not recorded which). This receptor was identified in an adult woman who had mild COVID-19 (a few samples of this study predate the infection). Cell type and time point are not known. This CDR3 reads CAPQPQHF. The CDR3 nucleotides are TGTGCCCCGCAGCCCCAGCATTTT. Full variable domain (outside the CDR3, taken from reference TRBV7-2 and TRBJ1-5): GAGVSQSPSNKVTEKGKDVELRCDPISGHTALYWYRQSLGQGLEFLIYFQGNSAPDKSGLPSDRFSAERTGGSVSTLTIQRTQQEDSAVYLCAPQPQHFGDGTRLSIL.